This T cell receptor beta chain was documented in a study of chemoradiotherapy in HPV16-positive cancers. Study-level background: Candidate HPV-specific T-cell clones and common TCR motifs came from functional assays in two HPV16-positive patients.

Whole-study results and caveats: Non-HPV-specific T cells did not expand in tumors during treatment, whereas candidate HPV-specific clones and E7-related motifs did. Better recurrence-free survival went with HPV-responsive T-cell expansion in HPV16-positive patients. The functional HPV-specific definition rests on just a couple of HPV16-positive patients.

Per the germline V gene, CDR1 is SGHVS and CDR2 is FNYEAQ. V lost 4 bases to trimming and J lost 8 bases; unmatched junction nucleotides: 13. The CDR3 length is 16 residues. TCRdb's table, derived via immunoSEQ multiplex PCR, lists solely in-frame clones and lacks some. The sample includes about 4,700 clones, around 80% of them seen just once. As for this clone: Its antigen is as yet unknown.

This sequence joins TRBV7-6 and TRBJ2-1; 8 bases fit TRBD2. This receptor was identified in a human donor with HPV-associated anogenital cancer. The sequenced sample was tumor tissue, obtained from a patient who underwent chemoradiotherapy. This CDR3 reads CASSSYGGATADEQFF. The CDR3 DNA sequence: TGTGCCAGCAGCTCCTACGGGGGGGCCACGGCGGATGAGCAGTTCTTC.